This T cell receptor (beta chain) comes out of a study of cytomegalovirus exposure and HLA in healthy donors (dated by TCRdb to the late 2010s). Regarding the study in general: According to an earlier analysis of 587 of the donors, about 170 million T cells yielded some 110 million unique TCR beta sequences and roughly 280 Gb of sequence data. Approximately 310 gigabases of sequencing data and 70 million to 100 million unique TCR sequences were included in an early release covering 550 to 650 HLA-typed donors. Of the approximately 400 genotyped donors, approximately 82% fell in the genetic ancestry cluster associated with self-reported Caucasian donors. The study aimed to test whether cataloging public T cell receptors could reveal signatures of past pathogen exposure. Using immunosequencing, the study profiled T cell repertoires from fewer than 700 subjects and related those repertoires to cytomegalovirus serostatus. Besides the first cohort of roughly 700 subjects, a separate validation cohort made up of roughly 120 different subjects was used. To predict cytomegalovirus infection status, the study brought together high-throughput TCR immunosequencing, statistical association of individual TCRs with disease status, and machine learning. A later analysis re-analyzed previously published TCR beta repertoires from 666 donors and added high-resolution HLA genotyping to study TCR occurrence patterns. The later analysis used no new phenotypic data to find candidate immune exposures, relying instead on TCR beta sequences and their occurrence across donors. To decide whether each TCR beta V gene segment behaved as functional or pseudogenic, an earlier analysis of some 600 of the donors relied on high-throughput TCR beta sequencing. Donor age, sex, ethnicity and CMV serostatus were compiled together with the repertoire data. Genome-wide SNP genotypes for about three fifths of the roughly 670 donors were used in a later genetic analysis, which treated that subset as a discovery cohort. Every repertoire in the discovery cohort had been generated on one and the same sequencing platform. Both class I and class II loci were covered by HLA typing, at four-digit resolution. Typing coverage varied by locus: roughly 620-640 donors for A, B, C, DRB1 and DQB1; 500 to 550 for DQA1; some 610 for DPA1; more than 450 for DPB1. Several DR-DQ haplotypes were handled as single units for association and clustering because linkage in the cohort was strong. Among some 400 genotyped donors of the cohort, an average of approximately 240,000 unique TCR beta nucleotide sequences was sequenced per donor, of which approximately 18% were non-productive. What the work shows at the level of the full study, not this receptor alone: CMV serostatus was the only immune exposure information available for the cohort. The study gave a list of under 200 TCR beta chains associated with cytomegalovirus. Most CMV-associated TCR beta chains appeared to be HLA-restricted in a later analysis, and the HLA associations seemed to be driven largely by CMV exposure. The presence/absence analyses assumed that sequencing depth was roughly uniform across donors, and that assumption may not be true. A further reported finding was that TCR beta sequences accurately predicted the HLA-A and HLA-B alleles for most subjects in the first cohort. A cluster of highly shared sequence variants was judged likely to be a technical artifact of the sequencing pipeline. This cohort had only TCR beta chains sequenced, and the lack of alpha or paired-chain data limited which features could be detected. Because the 87-base-pair reads could not distinguish some IMGT-functional V segments, including TRBV6-2 and TRBV6-3, those segments were excluded. Because HLA typing was missing for some donors at each locus, association tests included only the typed subset. At a false discovery rate of 0.05, a later analysis linked roughly 17,000 TCR beta sequences to specific HLA alleles. When HLA alleles, especially DR and DQ, strongly co-occurred, attributing TCR associations to individual alleles was difficult. Some 16 rarely observed V segments, including chromosome 9 orphons, were excluded from the earlier analysis of some 590 of the donors because counts were too low. Correlated functional status among segregating V segments might be attributable to linkage disequilibrium, but an unknown experimental factor could not be ruled out. An earlier analysis of several hundred of the donors showed that most TCR beta V segments appeared in productive rearrangements either about 87% or about 30% of the time, which broadly matched IMGT annotations. Several of the top co-occurrence clusters appeared to be linked to parvovirus B19, influenza, CMV and Epstein-Barr virus, according to a later analysis. The classifier was reported to diagnose cytomegalovirus status with high specificity and sensitivity in both the original cohort and the validation cohort. In a later analysis, the rate of TCR association differed among HLA loci, with DRB1 alleles having the most associated TCRs and HLA-C alleles having the fewest. According to a later genetic analysis, donors in an Asian-associated ancestry cluster had fewer N-insertions in productive TCRs than the approximately 650-donor mean. In a later analysis, HLA-associated TCR beta chains showed more clonal expansion and lower generation probabilities than non-associated chains that were equally common. A few of the identified cytomegalovirus-associated TCR beta chains were confirmed in vitro to be specific for cytomegalovirus antigens. Most TCR sequences were observed very rarely across donors, whereas some public TCRs were present in many individuals. The authors suggested that the approach could potentially be extended to other disease states and immunological phenotypes. An association between a missense DCLRE1C variant and V-gene and J-gene trimming of TCR beta chains was found in a later genetic analysis and replicated in an independent cohort.

Remarks on this clone: Its antigen remains unidentified. No qualities accompany the bases; no much larger clone lies one base away.

The library came from the immunoSEQ multiplex PCR assay. For the multiplex PCR, a mixture combining 60 forward primers for TCR Vbeta segments and 13 reverse primers for TCR Jbeta segments was used. A multiplex PCR assay on genomic DNA amplified the CDR3 region of rearranged TCR beta genes. The amplified TCR beta libraries were sequenced on the Illumina HiSeq System as 87-base-pair reads. Regarding the original processing steps: In a later analysis, some 80 million unique TCR beta chains were counted across the roughly 670 repertoires, and about 10 million of these chains were shared by at least two donors. Raw reads were error-corrected and collapsed into unique sequences with a nearest-neighbor algorithm that merged closely related sequences to remove PCR and sequencing errors. Alignment of CDR3 sequences to IMGT reference sequences was used to assign V, D and J gene segments. For a sequence to be retained, a match of at least six nucleotides to both a V gene segment and a J gene segment was required. A rearrangement counted as productive if the CDR3 had no stop codons and remained in frame with V and J, and every other rearrangement counted as non-productive. Following IMGT convention, CDR3 was defined as the stretch from the second conserved V-encoded cysteine up to the conserved J-encoded phenylalanine. The earlier analysis of some 600 of the donors excluded sequences that lacked an unambiguous match to a single V gene segment. In an earlier analysis of approximately 560 of the donors, a V segment was called functional when productive rearrangements were above 56.7%, and segregating when the standard deviation between donors exceeded 5%. A statistical classification framework was built for diagnosing cytomegalovirus status from the catalog of TCR beta chain sequences. In a later analysis, V and J genes were assigned by comparing TCR nucleotide sequences against IMGT/GENE-DB human TR gene sequences. A later analysis assigned CDR3 sequences and most-parsimonious VDJ recombination scenarios with the TCRdist pipeline. A later analysis defined each TCR beta chain by its CDR3 amino acid sequence plus V-gene family, and excluded reads lacking a unique V-gene family. A later analysis removed 450 to 600 highly shared, low-generation-probability nucleotide sequences to deal with suspected cross-contamination and a sequencing artifact. A later analysis calculated a clonal expansion index for each public chain from normalized within-repertoire ranks of inferred template counts. A later analysis computed generation probabilities with a VDJ recombination model fitted to out-of-frame rearrangements, and checked the results against IGoR. In a later analysis, hypergeometric tests were used to score TCR-TCR, TCR-HLA and TCR-CMV co-occurrence, with a repertoire-size bias correction applied to TCR pairs. False discovery rates were estimated in a later analysis by permuting HLA or CMV assignments 20 times. In a later analysis, co-occurring TCRs were grouped using DBSCAN, with TCRdist sequence similarity added in when clustering inside HLA-allele-positive subsets. Repertoires with fewer than 30,000 or more than 120,000 public chains, plus five repertoires with anomalous nucleotide sharing, were excluded from co-occurrence clustering. The immuneACCESS repertoire file appears here via TCRdb, limited to in-frame rearrangements. These files lack a portion of the clones; in checked studies, under half of the deficit traces to unresolved V genes, and the cause of the others is not known. The D gene and trimming were derived from the DNA, and the V and J assignments and clone size from that table. The table for this sample lists about 120,000 clones; 75% to 85% of them were counted only once. The ten largest clones capture less than 3% of the sample.

The cohort comprised several hundred healthy bone marrow donors. All cohort members were sampled while nominally healthy, although unrecorded immune exposures were likely present. The donor was CMV seronegative and was included in the group of a few hundred seronegative cohort members. A peripheral blood sample was collected from each donor, and TCR beta sequencing was performed on peripheral blood mononuclear cells. Genomic DNA was extracted from the blood cell samples with the Qiagen DNeasy Blood Extraction Kit. Deletion took 2 bases off V and 0 bases off J, with a span of 10 bases between the germline ends. The CDR3 numbers 15 residues from cysteine through phenylalanine. Solely the CDR3 DNA is kept, with 45 bases framed from the first base. From a lookup of the germline V gene (reference sequence), CDR1 and CDR2 are MNHEY and SMNVEV.

The sequencing input was PBMCs. Here the chain combines TRBV27 and TRBJ1-1, and the D gene may be TRBD1, 6 bases matching. The sequence was obtained from a man aged 25-40 years in good health and CMV-seronegative. The DNA sequence reads TGTGCCAGCAGTTTACAGGGGCGCATGAACACTGAAGCTTTCTTT. The translation is CASSLQGRMNTEAFF.